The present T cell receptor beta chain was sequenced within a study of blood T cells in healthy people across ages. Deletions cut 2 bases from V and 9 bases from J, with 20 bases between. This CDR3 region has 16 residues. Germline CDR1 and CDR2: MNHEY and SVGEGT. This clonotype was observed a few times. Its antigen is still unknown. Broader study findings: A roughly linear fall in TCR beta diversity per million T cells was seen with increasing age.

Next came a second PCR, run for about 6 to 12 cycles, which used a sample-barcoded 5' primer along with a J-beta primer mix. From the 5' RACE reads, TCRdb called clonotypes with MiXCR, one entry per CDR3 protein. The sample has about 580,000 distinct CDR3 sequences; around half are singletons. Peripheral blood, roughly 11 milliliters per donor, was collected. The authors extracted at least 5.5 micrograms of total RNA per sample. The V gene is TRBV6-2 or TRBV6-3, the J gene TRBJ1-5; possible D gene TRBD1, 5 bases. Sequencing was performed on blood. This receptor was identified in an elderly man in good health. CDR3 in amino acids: CASSYPSRGPRGPQHF. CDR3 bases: TGTGCCAGCAGTTACCCCTCTCGGGGACCGAGAGGGCCCCAGCATTTT.